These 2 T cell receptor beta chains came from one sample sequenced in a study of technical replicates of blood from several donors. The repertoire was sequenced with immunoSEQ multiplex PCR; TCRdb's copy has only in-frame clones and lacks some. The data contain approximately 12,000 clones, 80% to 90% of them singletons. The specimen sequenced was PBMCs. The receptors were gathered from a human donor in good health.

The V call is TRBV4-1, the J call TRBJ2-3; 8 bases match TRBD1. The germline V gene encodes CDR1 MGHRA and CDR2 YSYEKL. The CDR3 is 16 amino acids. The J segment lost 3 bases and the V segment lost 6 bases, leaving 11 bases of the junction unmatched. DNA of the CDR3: TGCGCCAGCAGTAGGGAGAGACAGGGGTTAACAGATACGCAGTATTTT. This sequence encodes CASSRERQGLTDTQYF.

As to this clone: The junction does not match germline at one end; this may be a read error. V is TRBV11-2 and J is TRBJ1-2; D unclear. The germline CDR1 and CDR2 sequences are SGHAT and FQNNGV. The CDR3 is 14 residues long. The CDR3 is CASSLEPTDYGYTF. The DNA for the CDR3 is TGTGCCAGCAGCTTAGAGCCAACGGACTACGGCTACACCTTC.